These 30 T cell receptor beta chains were sequenced from one sample in a study of T-cell reconstitution after alpha-beta-depleted transplantation in children. The TCRbeta library was prepared with unique molecular identifiers. In TCRdb, the PCR reads were re-called with MiXCR into one record per CDR3 protein. The sample holds about 200,000 distinct CDR3 sequences, 5.5% to 7% seen once. The material was PBMCs, obtained before TCRalphabeta/CD19-depleted stem cell transplant. These receptors originate from a boy between 2 and 10 years old with acute lymphoblastic leukemia, due to receive a stem cell transplant.

The chain joins TRBV20-1 to TRBJ2-3; 12 bases are shared with TRBD2. Losses at the gene ends were 6 bases for V and 4 bases for J; bases not matched to a gene: 11. The CDR3 has 16 residues. Germline-derived CDR1 and CDR2 are DFQATT and SNEGSKA (reference sequence). For the CDR3, the DNA is TGCAGTGCCTTACGGACTAGCGGGACAATGTCAGATACGCAGTATTTT. This codes for CSALRTSGTMSDTQYF.

This clonotype was observed at least ten times. The V call is TRBV12-3 or TRBV12-4, the J call TRBJ2-7; TRBD2 matches 12 bases. The CDR3 totals 14 residues. Trimming at V came to 6 bases and at J to 8 bases, leaving 8 bases not matched to a gene. The CDR3 loop is CASRDLAGGRQQYF. The CDR3 coding sequence is TGTGCCAGCAGGGACCTAGCGGGGGGGCGTCAGCAGTACTTC.

This clonotype came up many times. The CDR3: CATSRVLDTQYF. The CDR3 DNA reads as TGTGCCACCAGCAGAGTCCTTGATACGCAGTATTTT. J is TRBJ2-3 and V is TRBV15; the D is unclear. Trimming removed 1 base at V and 6 bases at J, with 5 bases between. CDR1 and CDR2 from the germline V gene are LNHNV and YYDKDF (reference sequence). This CDR3 has 12 residues. The full variable domain, in which reference TRBV15 and TRBJ2-3 provide the parts outside the CDR3, is DAMVIQNPRYQVTQFGKPVTLSCSQTLNHNVMYWYQQKSSQAPKLLFHYYDKDFNNEADTPDNFQSRRPNTSFCFLDIRSPGLGDTAMYLCATSRVLDTQYFGPGTRLTVL.

This rearrangement joins TRBV27 to TRBJ2-7; a possible D gene is TRBD2 (7 bases). Germline V gene sequence: CDR1 MNHEY, CDR2 SMNVEV (reference sequence). There are 13 residues in the CDR3. Trimming took off 5 bases at V and 2 bases at J, with 10 bases between the two ends. In nucleotides, the CDR3 is TGTGCCAGCAGTGGGGGGGCTCCCTACGAGCAGTACTTC. It yields the protein CASSGGAPYEQYF.

This clonotype was seen ten or more times. This chain uses TRBV6-2 or TRBV6-3 with TRBJ2-2, with no clear D. CDR1 and CDR2 (germline): MNHEY, SVGEGT. This CDR3 comprises 13 residues. The V and J ends lost 6 bases and 6 bases respectively, with 11 bases between them. CDR3 amino acids: CASRQRTAGELFF. CDR3 nucleotide sequence: TGTGCCAGCAGGCAAAGGACCGCCGGGGAGCTGTTTTTT.

Many counts were recorded for this clonotype. The chain has TRBV20-1 and TRBJ1-5; D possibly corresponds to TRBD1 (6 bases). The ends were cut back, 5 bases at V and 4 bases at J, with 12 bases in the middle. This CDR3 contains 13 residues. CDR1 DFQATT and CDR2 SNEGSKA come from the germline V gene (reference sequence). In DNA form, the CDR3 reads TGCAGTGCTCTGGACAGCTTTAATCAGCCCCAGCATTTT. Translated, it gives CSALDSFNQPQHF.

Many counts were recorded for this clonotype. The rearrangement joins TRBV29-1 to TRBJ2-3, with D perhaps assigned TRBD1 or TRBD2 (6 bases each). Germline V CDR1 and CDR2: SQVTM, ANQGSEA. This CDR3 is 12 amino acids long. Trimming shortened V by 6 bases and J by 6 bases, and 13 bases separated the two germline ends. CDR3 in DNA: TGCAGCGTCGGAGGGGGACGGGATACGCAGTATTTT. It specifies CSVGGGRDTQYF.

This clonotype was recorded at least ten times. The chain is built from TRBV5-1 and TRBJ2-5; the D is unclear. The germline V and J ends were trimmed by 4 bases and 5 bases, with 12 bases remaining between them. The CDR3 is 13 residues long. The germline gives CDR1 SGHRS, CDR2 YFSETQ. The CDR3 region has the DNA TGCGCCAGCAGCCCTAGGGTTATGGAGACCCAGTACTTC. Residues: CASSPRVMETQYF.

This clonotype was counted ten times or more. The chain has TRBV12-3 or TRBV12-4 and TRBJ1-3, with 7 bases that match TRBD1. This CDR3 region has 16 residues. V was pared by 3 bases and J by 0 bases, with 5 bases of the junction left unmatched. CDR3 nucleotides: TGTGCCAGCAGTTTTTCCGGGGACAGCTCTGGAAACACCATATATTTT. It specifies CASSFSGDSSGNTIYF.

This clonotype was counted at least ten times. This chain joins TRBV7-2 and TRBJ2-1, with a tentative D call TRBD2 (5 bases). Germline V gene data show CDR1 as SGHTA and CDR2 as FQGNSA. Trimming cost V 5 bases and J 4 bases, with 9 bases left between them. CDR3 size: 13 residues. The CDR3 here is CASSGRRYNEQFF. The DNA for the CDR3 is TGTGCCAGCAGCGGTCGGAGGTACAATGAGCAGTTCTTC.

Only a few counts were recorded for this clonotype. The V and J genes are TRBV20-1 and TRBJ2-5, with 10 nucleotides matching TRBD2. V was pared by 6 bases and J by 5 bases, with 9 bases of the junction left unmatched. The CDR3 is made up of 14 amino acids. Per germline, CDR1 DFQATT and CDR2 SNEGSKA (reference sequence). The CDR3 sequence: CSAHPSGSGETQYF. The DNA for the CDR3 is TGCAGTGCCCACCCTAGCGGGAGCGGGGAGACCCAGTACTTC.

This clonotype was recorded many times. The genes are TRBV28 and TRBJ1-1, with 7 bases fitting TRBD1. The germline gives CDR1 MDHEN, CDR2 SYDVKM. Trimming at V came to 6 bases and at J to 8 bases, leaving 6 bases not matched to a gene. The CDR3 is 12 amino acids. CDR3: CASSLGGQEAFF. Written as DNA, the CDR3 is TGTGCCAGCAGCCTAGGGGGACAGGAAGCTTTCTTT.

At least ten counts were recorded for this clonotype. The chain combines TRBV5-1 with TRBJ2-3; TRBD1 aligns across 11 bases. The CDR3 contains 14 residues. Germline loops: CDR1 SGHRS, CDR2 YFSETQ. J gave up 5 bases and V 4 bases, and 3 bases lay outside the gene matches. For the CDR3, the DNA is TGCGCCAGCAGCGGACAGGGGGCGGAAGATACGCAGTATTTT. It is translated as CASSGQGAEDTQYF.

This clonotype was found many times. The chain uses TRBV12-3 or TRBV12-4 and TRBJ1-5; D gene uncertain. Trimming cost V 2 bases and J 6 bases, with 8 bases left between them. This CDR3 spans 13 amino acids. The CDR3 reads CASSLSPLQPQHF. The CDR3 DNA follows: TGTGCCAGCAGTTTAAGCCCTCTTCAGCCCCAGCATTTT.

The table lists this clonotype with many counts. CDR3 sequence (DNA): TGTGCCAGCAGCTTATCGGGGCGCGAAAAACTGTTTTTT. It yields the protein CASSLSGREKLFF. The V and J genes are TRBV7-9 and TRBJ1-4; D possibly corresponds to TRBD1 (5 bases). This CDR3 comprises 13 residues. V lost 2 bases to trimming and J lost 8 bases, with 9 bases between them. Looked up from germline, CDR1 is SEHNR and CDR2 is FQNEAQ (reference sequence).

This clonotype came up many times. This sequence may be a read error, since a much larger clone differs from it by one base. This rearrangement joins TRBV10-3 to TRBJ2-3; 8 nucleotides agree with TRBD1. CDR1 and CDR2 from the germline V gene are ENHRY and SYGVKD. The CDR3 sequence is 18 residues long. The junction had 10 bases not matched to a gene; V was cut back by 1 base and J by 1 base. This chain's CDR3 is CAISELLTGECGTDTQYF. CDR3 DNA: TGTGCCATCAGTGAGTTATTGACAGGGGAATGTGGCACAGATACGCAGTATTTT.

This clonotype was detected a few times. V usage is TRBV12-3 or TRBV12-4 and J usage is TRBJ2-5; a weak D match, TRBD1 (6 bases). Trimming stripped 7 bases from V and 6 bases from J, with 27 bases between. The CDR3 is made up of 17 amino acids. The CDR3, as DNA: TGTGCCAGCATCCCCGAGGGGGACCCCCACGGAGAGAAGACCCAGTACTTC. Amino acid sequence: CASIPEGDPHGEKTQYF.

This clonotype was seen repeatedly, ten times or more. The chain couples TRBV15 to TRBJ1-5, with TRBD1 matching 10 bases. Looked up from germline, CDR1 is LNHNV and CDR2 is YYDKDF (reference sequence). The V gene end was trimmed by 8 bases and the J gene end by 2 bases; junction bases not matched to a gene: 0. The CDR3 is made up of 13 amino acids. The CDR3 nucleotides are TGTGCCACCGGGACAGGGGGCAATCAGCCCCAGCATTTT. It translates to CATGTGGNQPQHF.

This clonotype was observed many times. The chain employs TRBV20-1 and TRBJ2-3; D might be TRBD1 (6 bases). The CDR3 covers 14 residues. CDR1 is DFQATT and CDR2 is SNEGSKA in the germline V gene (reference sequence). The V gene lost 4 bases and the J gene lost 0 bases, with 11 bases spanning the gap. CDR3 protein: CSATVGASTDTQYF. For the CDR3, the DNA is TGCAGTGCTACCGTGGGGGCGAGCACAGATACGCAGTATTTT.

This clonotype was recorded many times. CDR3 in amino acids: CSAPLWGQGGNEQYF. CDR3 coding DNA: TGCAGTGCTCCGCTGTGGGGACAGGGAGGCAACGAGCAGTACTTC. J is TRBJ2-7 and V is TRBV20-1, with 9 positions matching TRBD1. The CDR3 is made up of 15 amino acids. Germline V CDR1 and CDR2: DFQATT, SNEGSKA (reference sequence). V lost 5 bases and J lost 5; bases outside the gene matches: 13.

This clonotype was picked up many times. The rearrangement uses TRBV29-1 and TRBJ2-6; 11 nucleotides align to TRBD1. The CDR3 length is 15 residues. After removal of 6 bases from V and 3 bases from J, the junction contained 4 bases not matched to a gene. CDR1 is SQVTM, CDR2 ANQGSEA, per germline. For the CDR3, the DNA is TGCAGCGTCCGGACAGGGGGCCTTGGGGCCAACGTCCTGACTTTC. Translating gives CSVRTGGLGANVLTF.

In this sample, this clonotype turned up many times. V gene TRBV28 combines with J gene TRBJ2-3, with a weak D call TRBD2 (6 bases). Germline CDR1 MDHEN, CDR2 SYDVKM. CDR3 size: 14 residues. V was cut by 3 bases and J by 2 bases, with 9 bases left in between. The CDR3 nucleotides are TGTGCCAGCAGTTTCGGAGGGACCACAGATACGCAGTATTTT. Amino acid sequence: CASSFGGTTDTQYF. Full variable domain (remainder filled in from reference TRBV28 and TRBJ2-3): DVKVTQSSRYLVKRTGEKVFLECVQDMDHENMFWYRQDPGLGLRLIYFSYDVKMKEKGDIPEGYSVSREKKERFSLILESASTNQTSMYLCASSFGGTTDTQYFGPGTRLTVL.

This clonotype was seen only a few times. The CDR3 sequence is CAINGIPNTEAFF. As DNA, the CDR3 is TGTGCCATCAACGGCATTCCGAACACTGAAGCTTTCTTT. The V and J genes are TRBV10-3 and TRBJ1-1; D gene uncertain. This CDR3 is 13 amino acids long. CDR1 and CDR2 from the germline V gene are ENHRY and SYGVKD. The V end was cut by 7 bases, the J end by 1 base, with 10 bases between.

The CDR3 loop is CASSEPRGTGASYGYTF. DNA of the CDR3: TGTGCCAGCAGTGAGCCACGAGGGACAGGGGCTTCCTATGGCTACACCTTC. The chain uses TRBV25-1 and TRBJ1-2; 10 bases fit TRBD1. CDR3 length: 17 amino acids. Germline V gives CDR1 MGHDK, CDR2 SYGVNS. After removal of 3 bases from V and 4 bases from J, the junction contained 11 bases not matched to a gene.

This clonotype occurred many times. The J gene is TRBJ2-2, the V gene TRBV7-2; no clear D. The length of the CDR3 is 14 residues. Trimming took off 7 bases at V and 1 base at J, with 10 bases between the two ends. Germline values: CDR1 SGHTA, CDR2 FQGNSA. The CDR3 DNA reads TGTGCCAGCAAACCTGGGCAGAACACCGGGGAGCTGTTTTTT. Amino acids: CASKPGQNTGELFF.

A note on this clonotype: At one end, the junction sequence differs from germline, possibly due to a read error. The chain couples TRBV11-1 to TRBJ2-1; D is uncertain. The CDR3 is made up of 19 amino acids. Germline V gene sequence: CDR1 SGHAT, CDR2 FQDESV (reference sequence). This CDR3 is CVSSPDRVGTASSYNEQFF. The CDR3, as DNA: TGTGTCAGCAGCCCGGATCGGGTTGGAACAGCGAGCTCCTACAATGAGCAGTTCTTC.

In its sample, this clonotype was seen many times. The chain couples TRBV29-1 to TRBJ2-1; 7 nucleotides agree with TRBD2. The CDR3 runs 14 residues. Per the germline V gene, CDR1 is SQVTM and CDR2 is ANQGSEA. V shed 2 bases, J shed 8 bases, and the junction held 9 bases outside the gene matches. The CDR3, as DNA: TGCAGCGTTGAATTTCAGGAAGGGAGGGATGAGCAGTTCTTC. Protein product: CSVEFQEGRDEQFF.

Many counts were recorded for this clonotype. CDR3 sequence reads: CASSVWTSNTEAFF. In DNA, the CDR3 is TGTGCCAGCAGCGTGTGGACGTCGAACACTGAAGCTTTCTTT. The V call is TRBV7-2, the J call TRBJ1-1, with D unclear. The CDR3 is 14 residues long. Germline V lookup: CDR1 SGHTA, CDR2 FQGNSA. V dropped 5 bases and J dropped 1 base, with 11 bases sitting between them.

The V call is TRBV4-3, the J call TRBJ2-2, with 7 nucleotides matching TRBD1. Germline CDR1 and CDR2: LGHNA and YSLEER. V trimming: 1 base; J trimming: 3 bases; junction bases outside the gene matches: 8. This CDR3 has 17 amino acids. CDR3 amino acids: CASSQGLRQGYTGELFF. CDR3 coding DNA: TGCGCCAGCAGCCAAGGCCTCCGACAGGGTTACACCGGGGAGCTGTTTTTT.

This clonotype was counted a few times. This chain links TRBV6-5 with TRBJ2-3, with TRBD1 matching 7 bases. V was clipped by 0 bases and J by 4 bases; unmatched bases: 1. The CDR3 covers 14 residues. CDR1 is MNHEY and CDR2 is SVGAGI in the germline V gene. For the CDR3, the DNA is TGTGCCAGCAGTTACTCACAGGGGCCAGATACGCAGTATTTT. Translated: CASSYSQGPDTQYF.